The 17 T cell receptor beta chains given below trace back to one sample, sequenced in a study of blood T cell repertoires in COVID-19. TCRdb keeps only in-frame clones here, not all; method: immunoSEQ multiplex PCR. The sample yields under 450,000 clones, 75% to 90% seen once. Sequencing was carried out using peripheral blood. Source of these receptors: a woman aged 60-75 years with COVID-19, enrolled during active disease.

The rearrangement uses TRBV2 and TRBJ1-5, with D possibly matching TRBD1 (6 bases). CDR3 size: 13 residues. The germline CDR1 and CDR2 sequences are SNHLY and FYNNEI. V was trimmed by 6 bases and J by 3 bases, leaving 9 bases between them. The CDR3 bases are TGTGCCAGCAGACGGGACAACAATCAGCCCCAGCATTTT. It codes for CASRRDNNQPQHF.

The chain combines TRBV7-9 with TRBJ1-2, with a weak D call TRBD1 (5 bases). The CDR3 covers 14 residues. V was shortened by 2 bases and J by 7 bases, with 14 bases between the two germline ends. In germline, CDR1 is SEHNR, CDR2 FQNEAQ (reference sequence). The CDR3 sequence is CASSLNQGSVGYTF. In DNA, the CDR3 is TGTGCCAGCAGCTTAAATCAGGGCTCGGTTGGCTACACCTTC.

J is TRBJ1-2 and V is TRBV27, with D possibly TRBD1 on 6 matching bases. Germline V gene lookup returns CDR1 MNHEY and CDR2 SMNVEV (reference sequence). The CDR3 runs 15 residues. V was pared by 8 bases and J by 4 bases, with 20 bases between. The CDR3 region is CASGRIGTGPYGYTF. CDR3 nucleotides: TGTGCCAGCGGACGAATAGGAACAGGGCCCTATGGCTACACCTTC.

The CDR3 protein is CASSIQSGGPQYF. CDR3 nucleotides: TGTGCCAGCAGCATACAAAGTGGAGGGCCCCAGTACTTC. This chain joins TRBV11-2 and TRBJ2-5, with D possibly being TRBD2 (6 bases). This CDR3 is 13 amino acids long. The germline V and J ends were trimmed by 5 bases and 9 bases, with 16 bases remaining between them. Germline V lookup: CDR1 SGHAT, CDR2 FQNNGV.

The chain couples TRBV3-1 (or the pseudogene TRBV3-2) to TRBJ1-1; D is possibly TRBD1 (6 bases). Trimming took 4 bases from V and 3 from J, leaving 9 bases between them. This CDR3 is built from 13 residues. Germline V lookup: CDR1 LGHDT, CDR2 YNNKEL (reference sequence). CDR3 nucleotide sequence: TGTGCCAGCAGCCTACAGGGAGACACTGAAGCTTTCTTT. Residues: CASSLQGDTEAFF.

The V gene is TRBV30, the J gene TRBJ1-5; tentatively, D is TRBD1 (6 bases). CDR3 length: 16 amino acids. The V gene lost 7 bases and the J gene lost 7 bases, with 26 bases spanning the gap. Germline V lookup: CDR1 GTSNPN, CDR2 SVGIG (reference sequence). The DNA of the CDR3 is TGTGCCTTTTGTCCCGGGACACCAGGTCGAGGCCAGCCCCAGCATTTT. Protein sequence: CAFCPGTPGRGQPQHF.

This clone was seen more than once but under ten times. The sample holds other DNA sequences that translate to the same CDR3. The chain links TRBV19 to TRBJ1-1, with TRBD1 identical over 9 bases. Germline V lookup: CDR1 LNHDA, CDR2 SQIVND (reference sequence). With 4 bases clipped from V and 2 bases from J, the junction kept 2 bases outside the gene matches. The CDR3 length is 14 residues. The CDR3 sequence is CASSKGQGNTEAFF. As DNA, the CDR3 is TGTGCCAGTAGTAAGGGACAGGGTAACACTGAAGCTTTCTTT.

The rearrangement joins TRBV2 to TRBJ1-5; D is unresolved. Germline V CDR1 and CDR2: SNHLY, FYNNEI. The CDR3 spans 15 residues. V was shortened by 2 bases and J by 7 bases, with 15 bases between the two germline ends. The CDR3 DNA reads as TGTGCCAGCAGTGAAATCGCCTCGGCGGGGCAGCCCCAGCATTTT. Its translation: CASSEIASAGQPQHF.

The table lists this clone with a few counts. This CDR3 reads CAWSQGAYGYTF. The CDR3 DNA reads as TGTGCCTGGAGTCAGGGGGCGTATGGCTACACCTTC. The chain recombines TRBV30 with TRBJ1-2; TRBD1 aligns across 8 bases. Germline V CDR1 and CDR2: GTSNPN, SVGIG (reference sequence). Losses at the gene ends were 2 bases for V and 5 bases for J; bases not matched to a gene: 1. CDR3 length: 12 amino acids.

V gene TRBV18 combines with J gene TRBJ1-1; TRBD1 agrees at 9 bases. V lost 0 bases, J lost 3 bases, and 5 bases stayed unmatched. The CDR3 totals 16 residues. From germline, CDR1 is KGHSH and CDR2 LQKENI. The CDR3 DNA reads TGTGCCAGCTCACCACCGGGACAGGGCGGGGACACTGAAGCTTTCTTT. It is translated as CASSPPGQGGDTEAFF.

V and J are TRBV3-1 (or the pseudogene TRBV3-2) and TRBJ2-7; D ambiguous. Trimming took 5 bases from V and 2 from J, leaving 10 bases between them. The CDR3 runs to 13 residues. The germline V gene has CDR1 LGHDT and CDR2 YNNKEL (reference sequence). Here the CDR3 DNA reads TGTGCCAGCAGCGCCCTGGGCCCCTACGAGCAGTACTTC. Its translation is CASSALGPYEQYF.

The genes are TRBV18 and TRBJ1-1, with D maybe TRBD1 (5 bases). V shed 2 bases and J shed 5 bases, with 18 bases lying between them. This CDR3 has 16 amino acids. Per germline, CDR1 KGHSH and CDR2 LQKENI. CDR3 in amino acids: CASSPNYGGEGTEAFF. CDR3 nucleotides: TGTGCCAGCTCACCAAACTATGGGGGGGAGGGGACTGAAGCTTTCTTT.

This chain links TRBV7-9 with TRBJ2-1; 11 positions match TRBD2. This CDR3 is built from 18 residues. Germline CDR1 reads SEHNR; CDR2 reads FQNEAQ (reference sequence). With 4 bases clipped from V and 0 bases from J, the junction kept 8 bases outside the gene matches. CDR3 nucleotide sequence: TGTGCCAGCAGCTCCCCCCGAGGACTAGCGGGCTCCTACAATGAGCAGTTCTTC. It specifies CASSSPRGLAGSYNEQFF.

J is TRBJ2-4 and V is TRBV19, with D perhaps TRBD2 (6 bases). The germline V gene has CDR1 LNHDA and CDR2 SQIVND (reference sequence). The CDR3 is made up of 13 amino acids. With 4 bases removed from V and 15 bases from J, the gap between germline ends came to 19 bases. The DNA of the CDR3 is TGTGCCAGTAGTAAATGGGACTCCCCTTTGTGGTACTTC. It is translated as CASSKWDSPLWYF.

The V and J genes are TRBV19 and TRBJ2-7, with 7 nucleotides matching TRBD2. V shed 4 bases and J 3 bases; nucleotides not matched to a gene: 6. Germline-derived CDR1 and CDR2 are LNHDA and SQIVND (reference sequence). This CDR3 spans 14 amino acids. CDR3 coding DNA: TGTGCCAGTAGTACTAGCGGCGGTAGCTACGAGCAGTACTTC. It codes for CASSTSGGSYEQYF. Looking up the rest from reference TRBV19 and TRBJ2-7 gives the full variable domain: DGGITQSPKYLFRKEGQNVTLSCEQNLNHDAMYWYRQDPGQGLRLIYYSQIVNDFQKGDIAEGYSVSREKKESFPLTVTSAQKNPTAFYLCASSTSGGSYEQYFGPGTRLTVT.

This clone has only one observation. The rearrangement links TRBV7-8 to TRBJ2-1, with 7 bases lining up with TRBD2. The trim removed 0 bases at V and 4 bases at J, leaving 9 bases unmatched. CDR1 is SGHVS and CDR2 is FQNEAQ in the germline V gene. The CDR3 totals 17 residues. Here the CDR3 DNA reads TGTGCCAGCAGCTTAGCGCGTTTGCGGGGGAAATACAATGAGCAGTTCTTC. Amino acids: CASSLARLRGKYNEQFF.

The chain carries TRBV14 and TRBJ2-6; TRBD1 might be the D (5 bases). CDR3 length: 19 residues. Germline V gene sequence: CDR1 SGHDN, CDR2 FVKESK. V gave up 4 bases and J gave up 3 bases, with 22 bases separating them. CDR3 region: CASSPAWPPSGYGANVLTF. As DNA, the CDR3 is TGTGCCAGCAGCCCCGCCTGGCCCCCCTCAGGGTATGGGGCCAACGTCCTGACTTTC.